These T cell receptor beta chains were read from a single sample in a study of T-cell reconstitution after alpha-beta-depleted transplantation in children. A single record per CDR3 protein comes from TCRdb applying MiXCR to the PCR reads. The sample holds about 300,000 distinct CDR3 sequences; 10% are singletons and the top ten take 7.5%. This specimen consisted of PBMCs, obtained before TCRalphabeta/CD19-depleted stem cell transplant. These receptors all come from a boy younger than two with acute myeloid leukemia, due to receive a stem cell transplant. The CDR3 runs from the conserved cysteine through the conserved F or W. Each record gives: CDR3 DNA, CDR3 protein, clone size, J gene, V gene, CDR3 length, D gene. A D gene is named only where the DNA matches it firmly. Size is omitted from some rows. Given values are once, few, many or a class for expanded clones.

TGCGCCAGCAGCCCACGGAATCCCCAAGAGACCCAGTACTTC | CASSPRNPQETQYF | many | TRBJ2-5 | TRBV5-1 | 14 | .
TGTGCCAGCAGTCGTAGCGGGAGTCCCTTTTACGAGCAGTACTTC | CASSRSGSPFYEQYF | many | TRBJ2-7 | TRBV28 | 15 | TRBD2
TGTGCCAGCTTAGAGCGGGGGAAATGGTATACGCAGTATTTT | CASLERGKWYTQYF | many | TRBJ2-3 | TRBV12-3/TRBV12-4 | 14 | TRBD2
TGTGCTAGTGGACAAGGAGGGCAAGAGACCCAGTACTTC | CASGQGGQETQYF | . | TRBJ2-5 | TRBV12-5 | 13 | .
TGCGCCAGCAGCCCCCGACAGGCGCCTAGCACAGATACGCAGTATTTT | CASSPRQAPSTDTQYF | many | TRBJ2-3 | TRBV4-3 | 16 | .
TGTGCCAGCAGTTTTGGAGGTGGGGCCAACGTCCTGACTTTC | CASSFGGGANVLTF | few | TRBJ2-6 | TRBV12-3/TRBV12-4 | 14 | .
TGTGCCAGCAGCACTGGGGCCAACGTCCTGACTTTC | CASSTGANVLTF | few | TRBJ2-6 | TRBV12-3/TRBV12-4 | 12 | .
TGCGCCAGCAGCTTGAAAGGGGCCAACGTCCTGACTTTC | CASSLKGANVLTF | . | TRBJ2-6 | TRBV5-1 | 13 | .
TGTGCCAGCAACGAGGGAAGCTCCTACAATGAGCAGTTCTTC | CASNEGSSYNEQFF | many | TRBJ2-1 | TRBV7-3 | 14 | .
TGCGCCAGCAGCTTAGCGTCCCCGACTTACAATGAGCAGTTCTTC | CASSLASPTYNEQFF | many | TRBJ2-1 | TRBV5-1 | 15 | .
TGTGCCATCAGGCGGACCCTGGACACTGAAGCTTTCTTT | CAIRRTLDTEAFF | . | TRBJ1-1 | TRBV10-3 | 13 | .
TGCGCCAGCAGCCAAGGAACGATCGCCGGGGAGCTGTTTTTT | CASSQGTIAGELFF | many | TRBJ2-2 | TRBV4-3 | 14 | .
TGTGCCAGCACACGGGACAGTCAAGAGACCCAGTACTTC | CASTRDSQETQYF | . | TRBJ2-5 | TRBV5-6 | 13 | TRBD1
TGTGCCAGCACCTGGACTAGCGGATACACAGATACGCAGTATTTT | CASTWTSGYTDTQYF | . | TRBJ2-3 | TRBV6-1 | 15 | TRBD2
TGTGCCAGCAGCTTAGCCCCCGGTAGGCAGGCCACTGGGGCCAACGTCCTGACTTTC | CASSLAPGRQATGANVLTF | many | TRBJ2-6 | TRBV7-2 | 19 | .
TGTGCCAGCAGTCATGGGCCCGACCGGGCCAATCAGCCCCAGCATTTT | CASSHGPDRANQPQHF | many | TRBJ1-5 | TRBV28 | 16 | .
TGCGCCAGCAGCCCAGGAGGGCGAATCGGCCACAATCAGCCCCAGCATTTT | CASSPGGRIGHNQPQHF | few | TRBJ1-5 | TRBV4-1 | 17 | .
TGTGCCACCAGTGACACAGGGATTCGTCATGAGCAGTTCTTC | CATSDTGIRHEQFF | many | TRBJ2-1 | TRBV24-1 | 14 | .
TGTGCCAGCAGCTTCTACAGGGACGAGCAGTACTTC | CASSFYRDEQYF | many | TRBJ2-7 | TRBV11-2 | 12 | .
TGTGCCACCAGCAGGGGACTAGCGGGTCAAGAGACCCAGTACTTC | CATSRGLAGQETQYF | . | TRBJ2-5 | TRBV15 | 15 | TRBD2
TGTGCCAGTAGTTTCGCAGACATTCAGTACTTC | CASSFADIQYF | . | TRBJ2-4 | TRBV19 | 11 | .
TGTGCCAGCAGTGAAGCGGGAGGTCGGACGAATTCACCCCTCCACTTT | CASSEAGGRTNSPLHF | . | TRBJ1-6 | TRBV6-1 | 16 | .
TGTGCCAGCAGCAGCGGGGCGAGCTCCTACAATGAGCAGTTCTTC | CASSSGASSYNEQFF | many | TRBJ2-1 | TRBV11-3 | 15 | TRBD2
TGTGCCAGCAGCTTCCTGGGACTAGCGGGGTACGAGCAGTACTTC | CASSFLGLAGYEQYF | many | TRBJ2-7 | TRBV7-2 | 15 | TRBD2
TGCGCCAGCAGCCAAGGTTTTGGGCTAGCCAAAAACATTCAGTACTTC | CASSQGFGLAKNIQYF | many | TRBJ2-4 | TRBV4-3 | 16 | .
TGTGCCAGCAGTCCTCACAGGGGTGGCGCAGATACGCAGTATTTT | CASSPHRGGADTQYF | many | TRBJ2-3 | TRBV12-3/TRBV12-4 | 15 | TRBD1
TGTGCCAGCAGTTCTACAGCTGCCGGGGAGCTGTTTTTT | CASSSTAAGELFF | many | TRBJ2-2 | TRBV7-3 | 13 | .
TGTGCCAGCAGTTGGACGGGACAGCCGGACGAGCAGTACTTC | CASSWTGQPDEQYF | . | TRBJ2-7 | TRBV6-5 | 14 | TRBD1
TGTGCCAGCAGCTTAAAGACTGGTCCCAAAAACATTCAGTACTTC | CASSLKTGPKNIQYF | many | TRBJ2-4 | TRBV7-2 | 15 | .
TGTCCCAGCTCACCCAGCTCCTACGAGCAGTACTTC | CPSSPSSYEQYF | . | TRBJ2-7 | TRBV18 | 12 | .
TGTGCCAGTAGTATCTGGACAGTCAATCAGCCCCAGCATTTT | CASSIWTVNQPQHF | many | TRBJ1-5 | TRBV19 | 14 | .
TGCAGTGCGACCGGGACAGGGGGCTACACCTTC | CSATGTGGYTF | many | TRBJ1-2 | TRBV20-1 | 11 | TRBD1
TGTGCCAGCAGTTTCCGGGACACTAACACCGGGGAGCTGTTTTTT | CASSFRDTNTGELFF | many | TRBJ2-2 | TRBV12-3/TRBV12-4 | 15 | .
TGCAGCGTTTTGGTCCCCCTCACAGATACGCAGTATTTT | CSVLVPLTDTQYF | many | TRBJ2-3 | TRBV29-1 | 13 | .
TGTGCCACCAGTGATTTCCGTACAGATACGCAGTATTTT | CATSDFRTDTQYF | many | TRBJ2-3 | TRBV24-1 | 13 | .
TGTGCCAGCAGTTATTCTAGCGGGATCTCTCAGTTCTTC | CASSYSSGISQFF | few | TRBJ2-1 | TRBV25-1 | 13 | TRBD2
TGTGCCAGCAATAGGTTTAGCTCTGGGGCCAACGTCCTGACTTTC | CASNRFSSGANVLTF | many | TRBJ2-6 | TRBV28 | 15 | .
TGTGCCAGCAGCCAAGAGGTGGGACTAGCGGGAGCGGAGAGGTACGAGCAGTACTTC | CASSQEVGLAGAERYEQYF | many | TRBJ2-7 | TRBV4-2 | 19 | TRBD2
TGTGCCAGCAGCCAAGGCACAGTGGAGACCCAGTACTTC | CASSQGTVETQYF | many | TRBJ2-5 | TRBV3-1 | 13 | .
TGTGCCAGCAGTTCATTGGCGGGGGGGTACTACGAGCAGTACTTC | CASSSLAGGYYEQYF | . | TRBJ2-7 | TRBV28 | 15 | TRBD2
TGTGCCAGCAGCTTAGCGCTTTGGGGCGGGAGGCACAATGAGCAGTTCTTC | CASSLALWGGRHNEQFF | many | TRBJ2-1 | TRBV7-2 | 17 | TRBD2
TGTGCCAGCAGCTCCCAACAGGGTTCGTACAAGCAGTACTTC | CASSSQQGSYKQYF | few | TRBJ2-7 | TRBV13 | 14 | .
TGCGCCAGCAGCTTGGGCCGGCAGGGGCTCGAATGGACAGATACGCAGTATTTT | CASSLGRQGLEWTDTQYF | many | TRBJ2-3 | TRBV5-1 | 18 | .
TGTGCCAGCAGCCAAGATTTGGGCGGGACCTTCTACAATGAGCAGTTCTTC | CASSQDLGGTFYNEQFF | few | TRBJ2-1 | TRBV3-1 | 17 | .
TGTGCTAGTGGTTTGGGACAGAGCTCCTATAATTCACCCCTCCACTTT | CASGLGQSSYNSPLHF | few | TRBJ1-6 | TRBV12-5 | 16 | .
TGTGCCAGCAGTTACCTGGGACTAGCGGGCGACGAGCAGTACTTC | CASSYLGLAGDEQYF | few | TRBJ2-7 | TRBV6-2/TRBV6-3 | 15 | TRBD2
TGTGCCAGCAGCTTGGACCCGGGCCCCTACGAGCAGTACTTC | CASSLDPGPYEQYF | many | TRBJ2-7 | TRBV7-8 | 14 | .
TGCACCAGCAGCCAGGACGGGGGCGGGAGCAATCAGCCCCAGCATTTT | CTSSQDGGGSNQPQHF | . | TRBJ1-5 | TRBV1 | 16 | .
TGTGCCAGCAGTTACGGGGGACAGGGATCTCAGCCCCAGCATTTT | CASSYGGQGSQPQHF | many | TRBJ1-5 | TRBV6-5 | 15 | TRBD1
TGTGCCAGCAGCTTGAGACAGGGGTGGGAGACCCAGTACTTC | CASSLRQGWETQYF | . | TRBJ2-5 | TRBV5-5 | 14 | TRBD1
TGTGCCAGCAGCCCGACAGGAAGACCCTACAATGAGCAGTTCTTC | CASSPTGRPYNEQFF | few | TRBJ2-1 | TRBV7-9 | 15 | .
TGTGCCAGCAGTTACTCCGGGACTTATGCCTACGAGCAGTACTTC | CASSYSGTYAYEQYF | many | TRBJ2-7 | TRBV6-5 | 15 | .
TGTGCCAGCAGCTTCCCTATCGCGACAGGGCCCAGCTCTGGGGCCAACGTCCTGACTTTC | CASSFPIATGPSSGANVLTF | . | TRBJ2-6 | TRBV11-1 | 20 | TRBD1
TGTGCCAGTAGTACCCACCGCCTCACTGAAGCTTTCTTT | CASSTHRLTEAFF | . | TRBJ1-1 | TRBV19 | 13 | .
TGCGCCAGCAGCACTGGGACAGGGGGGACCTACGAGCAGTACTTC | CASSTGTGGTYEQYF | many | TRBJ2-7 | TRBV5-1 | 15 | TRBD1
TGTGCCATCAGTGAACGGCGGGGTTATGCGGGAGAGACCCAGTACTTC | CAISERRGYAGETQYF | many | TRBJ2-5 | TRBV10-3 | 16 | .
TGTGCCAGCAGCCTGCCGACAGGGGGCCACTCTGGGGCCAACGTCCTGACTTTC | CASSLPTGGHSGANVLTF | many | TRBJ2-6 | TRBV4-2 | 18 | TRBD1
TGCGCCAGCAGCCGACCCGTCGGGGTTAACACCGGGGAGCTGTTTTTT | CASSRPVGVNTGELFF | many | TRBJ2-2 | TRBV5-1 | 16 | .
TGTGCCAGCAGTTACGGAAGGGTTACGAACACTGAAGCTTTCTTT | CASSYGRVTNTEAFF | few | TRBJ1-1 | TRBV6-5 | 15 | .
TGTGCCAGCGCTTCCGCGACAGGGTCTAACGAGCAGTACTTC | CASASATGSNEQYF | many | TRBJ2-7 | TRBV9 | 14 | TRBD1